There are a few counts of the clone carrying this T cell receptor (beta chain). No antigen is known for it. This record comes from a study of T-cell reconstitution after alpha-beta-depleted transplantation in children. The CDR3 is 15 amino acids. CDR1 MNHEY and CDR2 SVGAGI come from the germline V gene. The ends were cut back, 4 bases at V and 5 bases at J, with 17 bases in the middle. Study-wide findings and caveats: Surviving recipient T cells and thymic progenitors accounted for the high day-60 TCRbeta diversity observed in some patients. Counts and diversity of T cells one year after transplant came mostly from newly produced T cells. Approximately two months post-transplant, alpha-beta T cells reportedly originated from several hundred expanded graft clones.

Molecular barcoding with unique molecular identifiers was used for the TCRbeta library. From the PCR reads, TCRdb called clonotypes with MiXCR, one entry per CDR3 protein. The table has 140,000 or so distinct CDR3 sequences, around 8.8% seen once; the top ten hold roughly 20%. Sequencing was performed on PBMCs, mostly from graft donor cells, taken 180 days after TCRalphabeta/CD19-depleted stem cell transplant. This chain uses TRBV6-5 with TRBJ2-5; possibly TRBD2 for D (7 bases). This TCR came from a female patient aged 2 to 10 who had a stem cell transplant for congenital amegakaryocytic thrombocytopenia, so the T cells may come from the graft donor. The CDR3 DNA is TGTGCCAGCAGTTCCTCGGGGGGCCGATCGGAGACCCAGTACTTC. Encoded protein: CASSSSGGRSETQYF.